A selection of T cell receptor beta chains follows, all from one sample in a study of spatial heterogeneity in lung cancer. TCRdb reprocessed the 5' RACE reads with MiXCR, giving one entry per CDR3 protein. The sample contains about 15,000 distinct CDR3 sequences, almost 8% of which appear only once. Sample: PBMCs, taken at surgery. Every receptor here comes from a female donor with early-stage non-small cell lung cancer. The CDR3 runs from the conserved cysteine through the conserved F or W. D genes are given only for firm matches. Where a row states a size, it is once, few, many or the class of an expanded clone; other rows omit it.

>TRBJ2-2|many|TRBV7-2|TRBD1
CASSRQGFGTGELFF
TGTGCCAGCAGCAGACAGGGTTTCGGGACCGGGGAGCTGTTTTTT
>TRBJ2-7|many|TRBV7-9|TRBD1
CASSSATGGLVEQYF
TGTGCCAGCAGCTCCGCGACAGGGGGCTTGGTCGAGCAGTACTTC
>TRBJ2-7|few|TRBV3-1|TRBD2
CASSQATSGVGSYEQYF
TGTGCCAGCAGCCAAGCGACTAGCGGGGTTGGATCCTACGAGCAGTACTTC
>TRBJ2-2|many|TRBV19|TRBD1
CASSKRTGSLTGELFF
TGTGCCAGTAGTAAAAGGACAGGTTCGCTCACCGGGGAGCTGTTTTTT
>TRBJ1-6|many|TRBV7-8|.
CASSWGVENSPLHF
TGTGCCAGCAGCTGGGGCGTCGAAAATTCACCCCTCCACTTT
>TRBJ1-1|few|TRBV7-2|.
CASSLGPGDVWTEAFF
TGTGCCAGCAGCTTAGGTCCAGGGGACGTTTGGACTGAAGCTTTCTTT
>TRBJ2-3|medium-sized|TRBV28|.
CASSSLVTTVGDTQYF
TGTGCCAGCAGTTCCCTAGTAACAACCGTGGGGGATACGCAGTATTTT
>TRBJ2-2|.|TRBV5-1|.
CASSLGREELFF
TGCGCCAGCAGCTTAGGCAGGGAGGAGCTGTTTTTT
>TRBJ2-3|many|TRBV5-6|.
CASSVRKRGTDTQYF
TGTGCCAGCAGCGTCCGCAAGCGGGGCACAGATACGCAGTATTTT
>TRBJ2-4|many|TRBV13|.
CASSSQGAKNIQYF
TGTGCCAGCAGCTCCCAGGGGGCCAAAAACATTCAGTACTTC
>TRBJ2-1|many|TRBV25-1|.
CASSESRWEQFF
TGTGCCAGCAGTGAATCTCGGTGGGAGCAGTTCTTC
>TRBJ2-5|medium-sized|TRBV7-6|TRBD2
CASSLERGQETQYF
TGTGCCAGCAGCTTAGAGCGGGGGCAAGAGACCCAGTACTTC
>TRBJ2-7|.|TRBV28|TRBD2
CASSKASGGSYEQYF
TGTGCCAGCAGTAAAGCTAGCGGGGGTTCCTACGAGCAGTACTTC
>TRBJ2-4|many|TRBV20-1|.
CSAFQGSWNIQYF
TGCAGTGCTTTTCAGGGATCGTGGAACATTCAGTACTTC
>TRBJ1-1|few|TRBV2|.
CASTLRNTEAFF
TGTGCCAGCACCCTGCGGAACACTGAAGCTTTCTTT
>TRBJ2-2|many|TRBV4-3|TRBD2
CASSQTSGDLTGELFF
TGCGCCAGCAGCCAGACTAGCGGGGACCTCACCGGGGAGCTGTTTTTT
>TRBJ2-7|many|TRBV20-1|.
CSARVRSGDEQYF
TGCAGTGCTAGAGTCAGGTCTGGGGACGAGCAGTACTTC
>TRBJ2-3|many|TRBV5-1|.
CASSSRAVTDTQYF
TGCGCCAGCAGCTCAAGGGCGGTCACAGATACGCAGTATTTT
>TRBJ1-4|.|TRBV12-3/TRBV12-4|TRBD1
CASSLLGTGIKKLFF
TGTGCCAGCAGTCTCCTGGGGACAGGGATTAAAAAACTGTTTTTT
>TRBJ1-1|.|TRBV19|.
CASNPGSSPEAFF
TGTGCCAGTAACCCAGGGTCCTCCCCTGAAGCTTTCTTT
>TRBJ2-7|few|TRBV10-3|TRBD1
CATGQGYEQYF
TGTGCCACCGGACAGGGCTACGAGCAGTACTTC